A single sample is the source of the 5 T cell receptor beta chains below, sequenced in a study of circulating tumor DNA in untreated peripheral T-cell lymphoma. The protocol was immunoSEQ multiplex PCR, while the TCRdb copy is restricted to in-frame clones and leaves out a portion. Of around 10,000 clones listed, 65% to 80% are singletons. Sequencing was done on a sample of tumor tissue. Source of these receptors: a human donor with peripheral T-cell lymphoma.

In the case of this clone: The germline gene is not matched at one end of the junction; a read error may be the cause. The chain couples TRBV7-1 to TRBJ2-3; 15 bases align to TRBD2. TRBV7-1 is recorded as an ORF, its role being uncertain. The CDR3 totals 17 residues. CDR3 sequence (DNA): TGTGCCAGCAGCGGGACTAGCGGGGGGCTGAGCACAGATACGCAATATTTT. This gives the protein CASSGTSGGLSTDTQYF.

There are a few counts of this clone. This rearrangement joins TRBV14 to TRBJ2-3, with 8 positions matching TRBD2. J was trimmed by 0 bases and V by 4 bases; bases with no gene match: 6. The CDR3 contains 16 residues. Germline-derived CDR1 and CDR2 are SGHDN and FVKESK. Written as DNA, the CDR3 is TGTGCCAGCAGCCGACGGCGGGGGGCTAGCACAGATACGCAGTATTTT. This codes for CASSRRRGASTDTQYF.

CDR3 region: CSVVGKGRFTDTQYF. The CDR3 DNA sequence: TGCAGCGTTGTGGGTAAAGGGAGGTTCACAGATACGCAGTATTTT. The rearrangement uses TRBV29-1 and TRBJ2-3; D is possibly TRBD2 (6 bases). Germline values: CDR1 SQVTM, CDR2 ANQGSEA. There are 15 residues in the CDR3. Trimming shortened V by 4 bases and J by 2 bases, and 16 bases separated the two germline ends.

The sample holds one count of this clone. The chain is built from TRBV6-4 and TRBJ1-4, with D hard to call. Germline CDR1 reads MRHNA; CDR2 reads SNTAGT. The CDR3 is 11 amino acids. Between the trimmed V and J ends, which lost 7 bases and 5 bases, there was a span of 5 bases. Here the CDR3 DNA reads TGTGCCAGCACCGAGAATGAAAAACTGTTTTTT. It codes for CASTENEKLFF.

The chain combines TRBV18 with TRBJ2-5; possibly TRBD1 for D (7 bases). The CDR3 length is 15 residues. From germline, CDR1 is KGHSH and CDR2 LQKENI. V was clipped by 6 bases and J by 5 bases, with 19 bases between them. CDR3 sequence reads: CASSPIRGDSETQYF. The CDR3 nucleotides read TGTGCCAGCTCGCCAATCAGGGGGGATTCGGAGACCCAGTACTTC.